The 13 T cell receptor beta chains given below trace back to one sample, sequenced in a study of blood T cell repertoires in COVID-19. Generated by immunoSEQ multiplex PCR, the TCRdb table keeps only in-frame clones and is missing some. The sample records fewer than 90,000 clones, 76% being singletons. Sequencing used peripheral blood. The source is a man between 60 and 75 years old with COVID-19, enrolled during active disease.

A few counts support this clone. The chain links TRBV19 to TRBJ1-4; no clear D. Germline CDR1 and CDR2: LNHDA and SQIVND (reference sequence). The CDR3 spans 13 residues. V dropped 6 bases and J dropped 0 bases, with 5 bases sitting between them. The CDR3 DNA follows: TGTGCCAGTAGATCCGCAACTAATGAAAAACTGTTTTTT. As protein: CASRSATNEKLFF. Full variable domain (missing parts from reference TRBV19 and TRBJ1-4): DGGITQSPKYLFRKEGQNVTLSCEQNLNHDAMYWYRQDPGQGLRLIYYSQIVNDFQKGDIAEGYSVSREKKESFPLTVTSAQKNPTAFYLCASRSATNEKLFFGSGTQLSVL.

The gene calls are TRBV6-4 and TRBJ2-1, with no clear D. V lost 2 bases and J lost 0, with 8 bases in between. This CDR3 contains 15 residues. Germline V gene data show CDR1 as MRHNA and CDR2 as SNTAGT. The CDR3: CASSDVPSSYNEQFF. CDR3 in DNA: TGTGCCAGCAGTGACGTCCCTTCCTCCTACAATGAGCAGTTCTTC.

V is TRBV24-1 and J is TRBJ2-3; 9 nucleotides line up with TRBD2. This CDR3 region has 17 residues. Per germline, CDR1 KGHDR and CDR2 SFDVKD. V trimming: 3 bases; J trimming: 6 bases; junction bases outside the gene matches: 12. The CDR3 spells CATSDHQLAGRGDTQYF. The CDR3 nucleotides are TGTGCCACCAGTGATCATCAGCTAGCGGGGCGTGGGGATACGCAGTATTTT.

Comments on this clone: Other nucleotide sequences in the sample specify the same CDR3. The V gene is TRBV5-1, the J gene TRBJ1-1, with D maybe TRBD1 (5 bases). Germline loops: CDR1 SGHRS, CDR2 YFSETQ. V lost 0 bases to trimming and J lost 1 base, with 10 bases between them. This CDR3 spans 15 amino acids. This CDR3 is CASSLDAGSNTEAFF. Here the CDR3 DNA reads TGCGCCAGCAGCTTGGACGCAGGGTCGAACACTGAAGCTTTCTTT. Complete variable domain (other parts from reference TRBV5-1 and TRBJ1-1): KAGVTQTPRYLIKTRGQQVTLSCSPISGHRSVSWYQQTPGQGLQFLFEYFSETQRNKGNFPGRFSGRQFSNSRSEMNVSTLELGDSALYLCASSLDAGSNTEAFFGQGTRLTVV.

J is TRBJ2-3 and V is TRBV2, with a possible D match to TRBD1 (6 bases). The CDR3 consists of 15 residues. Between the trimmed V and J ends, which lost 2 bases and 1 base, there was a span of 10 bases. Germline assignment: CDR1 SNHLY and CDR2 FYNNEI. DNA for the CDR3: TGTGCCAGCAGTGAACAGGGGTTCGGCACAGATACGCAGTATTTT. This gives the protein CASSEQGFGTDTQYF.

The CDR3, as DNA: TGTGCCAGCAGTACCCCGGGGGGGGGCCATGCGAATACGCAGTATTTT. Residues: CASSTPGGGHANTQYF. The chain has TRBV28 and TRBJ2-3, with 8 bases fitting TRBD2. This CDR3 is 16 amino acids long. Germline CDR1 MDHEN, CDR2 SYDVKM. V shed 5 bases and J 7 bases; nucleotides not matched to a gene: 14.

V usage is TRBV9 and J usage is TRBJ1-1, with D maybe TRBD1 (5 bases). Germline CDR1 reads SGDLS; CDR2 reads YYNGEE. CDR3 length equals 14 residues. V was shortened by 3 bases and J by 1 base, with 10 bases between the two germline ends. In DNA form, the CDR3 reads TGTGCCAGCAGCGCCGGGACTCAGAACACTGAAGCTTTCTTT. It encodes CASSAGTQNTEAFF.

The rearrangement joins TRBV28 to TRBJ1-2, with D possibly matching TRBD1 (6 bases). The V end lost 7 bases, the J end lost 4 bases, and 19 bases lay between the germline ends. CDR1 and CDR2 from the germline V gene are MDHEN and SYDVKM. The CDR3 is made up of 15 amino acids. Here the CDR3 reads CASKDARGGFYGYTF. The CDR3 DNA reads as TGTGCCAGCAAAGACGCAAGGGGGGGGTTCTATGGCTACACCTTC.

This clone was counted between two and nine times. V is TRBV13 and J is TRBJ2-3, with 10 bases fitting TRBD2. V lost 1 base, J lost 8 bases, and 9 bases stayed unmatched. The CDR3 is 16 residues long. Germline V gene lookup returns CDR1 PRHDT and CDR2 FYEKMQ (reference sequence). For the CDR3, the DNA is TGTGCCAGCAGCTTAGAGCCAGCGGGAGGGCCGGGTACGCAGTATTTT. Protein product: CASSLEPAGGPGTQYF.

V usage is TRBV2 and J usage is TRBJ1-2; 9 nucleotides align to TRBD1. The V gene's germline CDR1 is SNHLY and CDR2 FYNNEI. The CDR3 contains 14 residues. V was pared by 7 bases and J by 8 bases, with 11 bases of the junction left unmatched. The CDR3 spells CASNALQGAGGYTF. For the CDR3, the DNA is TGTGCCAGCAATGCCCTACAGGGGGCAGGGGGCTACACCTTC.

There are a few counts of this clone. The genes are TRBV4-1 and TRBJ2-7; 11 bases line up with TRBD1. Unmatched junction bases numbered 4, after V lost 4 bases and J lost 2 bases. Looked up from germline, CDR1 is MGHRA and CDR2 is YSYEKL. This CDR3 has 15 amino acids. For the CDR3, the DNA is TGCGCCAGCAGCCGAGGACAGGGGGCTACCTACGAGCAGTACTTC. The encoded protein is CASSRGQGATYEQYF.

The chain combines TRBV29-1 with TRBJ1-5; D is uncertain. This CDR3 comprises 12 residues. Germline V lookup: CDR1 SQVTM, CDR2 ANQGSEA. Trimming shortened V by 5 bases and J by 1 base, and 6 bases separated the two germline ends. The CDR3 loop reads CSVRGSNQPQHF. The CDR3 DNA reads TGCAGCGTTCGAGGCAGCAATCAGCCCCAGCATTTT.

This clone was observed a few times. This sequence joins TRBV5-4 and TRBJ2-7; TRBD2 matches at 8 bases. CDR1 and CDR2 (germline): SGHNT, YYREEE (reference sequence). This CDR3 spans 15 amino acids. The junction had 9 bases not matched to a gene; V was cut back by 4 bases and J by 3 bases. CDR3 nucleotides: TGTGCCAGCAGCAGGAAGATAGCGGGACGCTACGAGCAGTACTTC. This translates into CASSRKIAGRYEQYF.